Sequencing of this TCR beta chain was carried out in a study of blood T cell repertoires in COVID-19. Study as a whole: From the United States, Italy and Spain came samples of acute and convalescent COVID-19. T cells, B-cell-depleted T cells, or PBMCs provided the cDNA or gDNA that served as material.

Authors' processing steps: Reference gene primer amplification gave estimated nucleated cell counts. Measured with immunoSEQ multiplex PCR; TCRdb has only the in-frame clones, and not every one. V, J and clone size derive from that table, while D and trimming were established from the DNA sequence. The data show more than 300,000 clones, with about 92% seen just once and about a fifth held by the top ten. The CDR3 extends over 17 amino acids. Germline V gives CDR1 LGHNA, CDR2 YSLEER. Trimming shortened V by 4 bases and J by 2 bases, and 17 bases separated the two germline ends. Grouping used clinical history reported by participants in a survey and questionnaire.

The sequence was obtained from a woman aged 25 to 39 who had recovered from COVID-19. This sequence joins TRBV4-3 and TRBJ2-2; D possibly corresponds to TRBD2 (6 bases). The sequencing sample was made of PBMCs or T cells enriched from blood (not recorded which). CDR3 DNA: TGCGCCAGCAGCCCCCATGTCGTAGCGGACAACACCGGGGAGCTGTTTTTT. It codes for CASSPHVVADNTGELFF.